This TCR beta chain is drawn from a study of blood T cell repertoires in COVID-19. CDR1 is SGHTA and CDR2 is FQGTGA in the germline V gene. The CDR3 has 13 amino acids. V was clipped by 8 bases and J by 1 base, with 11 bases between them. The table came from immunoSEQ multiplex PCR; TCRdb's copy has only in-frame clones and leaves some out. The sample lists some 280,000 clones, roughly nine tenths seen once, with 0.94% in the top ten. The sequencing input was peripheral blood. This receptor was taken from a woman aged 40 to 55 who had recovered from COVID-19. V usage is TRBV7-3 and J usage is TRBJ2-5, with D unclear. The CDR3 DNA follows: TGTGCCAGCGCCCGGTCCCGCCAAGAGACCCAGTACTTC. Protein sequence: CASARSRQETQYF.